This paragraph reports one TCR beta chain. This clone has a single count. No antigen is known for it. No base quality information exists; no much larger clone differs at one position. This entry is derived from a study of T cells in localized non-small cell lung cancer (dated by TCRdb to between 2020 and 2021). Concerning the study at large: The study examined T cell repertoires in approximately 240 patients with early-stage NSCLC and compared tumors with uninvolved tumor-adjacent lungs. The cohort consisted of approximately 240 treatment-naive NSCLC patients whose localized lung tumors had been resected. The mean age of the NSCLC patients was about 64 years, with 120 to 150 men and 100 to 110 women. Broad study findings and their caveats: Higher blood T cell density associated with longer overall survival, while higher adjacent-lung clonality associated with shorter survival. Because of the exploratory design, TCR variables were selected using unadjusted p-values without false-discovery rate correction. Multi-region tumor sequencing was not performed, so intratumor heterogeneity could not be excluded. Uninvolved tumor-adjacent lung showed the highest T cell clonality, higher than tumor, which suggests more focused antigenic responses in the adjacent lung. Of the top 100 tumor clones, a median of roughly 53 were detected in paired uninvolved adjacent lung; about 26 were also among that lung's top 100.

A distance of 16 bases separates the germline ends of V and J, which lose 1 base and 8 bases respectively. The CDR3 starts with the cysteine, ends with the phenylalanine, and has 15 residues. Kept here is only the CDR3 DNA, which spans 45 bases and is read in frame from base 1. In the germline V gene, CDR1 corresponds to SGHDN and CDR2 to FVKESK. TCR beta CDR3 regions were sequenced from DNA using the immunoSEQ Assay. Concerning the study's data processing: T cell density was computed as TCR beta template counts normalized to usable DNA estimated by amplifying housekeeping genes. Richness was estimated using the preseqR package, with extrapolation to 400,000 templates for PBMC samples and to 120,000 templates for tissue samples. Clonality was defined by subtracting Pielou's evenness from one. To identify tissue-enriched TCRs, differential abundance testing was run on productive amino-acid clonotypes with a minimum total count of 5 and an alpha of 0.1. The Jaccard Index and the Morisita Overlap Index were used to quantify repertoire overlap between compartments. TCR beta CDR3s were clustered by GLIPH together with public tetramer-defined viral CDR3s, and at least three viral sequences plus V-gene enrichment were required for viral motifs. Not all clones reach the TCRdb copy of this immuneACCESS table, which keeps in-frame sequences only. Checked studies attribute under half of the gap to unresolved V genes and leave the rest unexplained. D and trimming come from the DNA, and the V and J calls and clone size come from that table. Counted in this sample were 90,000 to 95,000 clones; roughly 90% of them appeared once. The ten largest clones take up 15% of the sample.

At diagnosis, peripheral blood, uninvolved tumor-adjacent lung and tumor were collected and stored as a combination of fresh-frozen and FFPE material. For TCR repertoire profiling, blood samples were analyzed in the form of peripheral blood mononuclear cells. The origin of this receptor is a man aged 40 to 69 with stage I squamous cell lung carcinoma. Sequencing used peripheral blood, obtained before any cancer treatment. The V and J genes are TRBV14 and TRBJ2-3; perhaps TRBD1 is the D gene, with 5 bases matching. CDR3 loop: CASSQVGQGVGTQYF. The DNA sequence is TGTGCCAGCAGCCAAGTAGGCCAGGGCGTCGGTACGCAGTATTTT.